These 5 T cell receptor beta chains originate from one sample sequenced in a study of identical twins. TCRdb called the 5' RACE reads again in MiXCR, with one record for every CDR3 protein. This sample has roughly 1.6 million distinct CDR3 sequences, with less than 40% found just once. Sequencing was done on a sample of cord blood. All receptors derive from a newborn girl in good health.

This chain connects TRBV5-6 to TRBJ2-7; the match to TRBD1 covers 11 bases. From germline, CDR1 is SGHDT and CDR2 YYEEEE. The CDR3 sequence is 15 residues long. The V and J ends lost 4 bases and 3 bases, in that order; junction bases with no gene match: 6. CDR3 coding DNA: TGTGCCAGCAGCAGTACGGGACAGGGGGGCTACGAGCAGTACTTC. Protein product: CASSSTGQGGYEQYF. Supplemented by reference TRBV5-6 and TRBJ2-7, the full variable domain reads DAGVTQSPTHLIKTRGQQVTLRCSPKSGHDTVSWYQQALGQGPQFIFQYYEEEERQRGNFPDRFSGHQFPNYSSELNVNALLLGDSALYLCASSSTGQGGYEQYFGPGTRLTVT.

This clonotype was counted between two and nine times. The J gene is TRBJ2-3, the V gene TRBV5-1, with 10 bases fitting TRBD2. CDR3 length: 20 residues. V was pared by 0 bases and J by 0 bases, with 13 bases of the junction left unmatched. The germline gives CDR1 SGHRS, CDR2 YFSETQ. The CDR3 reads CASSLGLAGLTASSTDTQYF. The CDR3 region has the DNA TGCGCCAGCAGCTTGGGACTAGCGGGCCTCACTGCGTCTAGCACAGATACGCAGTATTTT.

The chain carries TRBV12-3 or TRBV12-4 and TRBJ1-3, with D perhaps matching TRBD1 (5 bases). This CDR3 is 12 amino acids long. Deletions cut 1 base from V and 8 bases from J, with 6 bases between. CDR3 amino acids: CASSLVGDTIYF. Here the CDR3 DNA reads TGTGCCAGCAGTTTAGTGGGGGACACCATATATTTT.

The chain links TRBV6-1 to TRBJ2-1, with 9 positions matching TRBD2. The CDR3 sequence is 18 residues long. V lost 5 bases and J lost 3; bases outside the gene matches: 14. In germline, CDR1 is MNHNS, CDR2 SASEGT. CDR3 region: CASSLKSGGPISYNEQFF. The CDR3 coding sequence is TGTGCCAGCAGTCTTAAAAGCGGGGGGCCTATCAGCTACAATGAGCAGTTCTTC.

V and J are TRBV5-1 and TRBJ2-7; D is perhaps TRBD1 (6 bases). V lost 3 bases and J lost 0, with 13 bases in between. The CDR3 runs to 15 residues. CDR1 and CDR2 from the germline V gene are SGHRS and YFSETQ. The CDR3 DNA follows: TGCGCCAGCAGCTGGGGACACCTTCTCTCCTACGAGCAGTACTTC. It is translated as CASSWGHLLSYEQYF.